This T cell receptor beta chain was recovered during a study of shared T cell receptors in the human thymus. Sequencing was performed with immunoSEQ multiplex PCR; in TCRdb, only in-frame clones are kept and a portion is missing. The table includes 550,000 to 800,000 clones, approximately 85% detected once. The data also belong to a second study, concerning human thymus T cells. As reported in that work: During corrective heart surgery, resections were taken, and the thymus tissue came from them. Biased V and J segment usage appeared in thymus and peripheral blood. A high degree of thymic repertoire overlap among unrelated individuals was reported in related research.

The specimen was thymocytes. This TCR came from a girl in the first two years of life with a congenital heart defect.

The CDR3 DNA is TGTGCCAGAAGCGGGGGACTAGCGGGGGCCTCTAGCACAGATACGCAGTATTTT. Encoded protein: CARSGGLAGASSTDTQYF. The chain recombines TRBV5-3 with TRBJ2-3, with 14 bases lining up with TRBD2. TRBV5-3 is classed as an ORF, of uncertain function. CDR3 length: 18 amino acids. V lost 4 bases to trimming and J lost 0 bases; unmatched junction nucleotides: 7.